The rows below give T cell receptor beta chains drawn from one sample of a study of T-cell reconstitution after alpha-beta-depleted transplantation in children. TCRdb reprocessed the PCR reads with MiXCR, giving one entry per CDR3 protein. The profile shows 200,000 to 250,000 distinct CDR3 sequences, 8.2% of them singletons. The source was PBMCs, mostly from graft donor cells, collected 180 days after TCRalphabeta/CD19-depleted stem cell transplant. All receptors derive from a male patient aged 10-17 years who had a stem cell transplant for acute lymphoblastic leukemia, so the T cells may come from the graft donor. Each CDR3 is given with its conserved first and last residue. A D gene is named only where the DNA matches it firmly. Clone size is given for some rows only: seen once, a few or many times, or a class if the clone is expanded.

d_gene: -; j_gene: TRBJ2-1; abundance: few; v_gene: TRBV27; CDR3nt: TGTGCCAGCAGACGCTTCCGGGACGGCTACAATGAGCAGTTCTTC; CDR3aa: CASRRFRDGYNEQFF
d_gene: TRBD2; j_gene: TRBJ2-3; abundance: many; v_gene: TRBV29-1; CDR3nt: TGCAGCGTTGAATTAGGGACTAGAAGGGCTACGCAGTATTTT; CDR3aa: CSVELGTRRATQYF
d_gene: TRBD2; j_gene: TRBJ2-3; abundance: many; v_gene: TRBV7-6; CDR3nt: TGTGCCAGCAGCCCGAGAGTAGCGGGGACCACAGATACGCAGTATTTT; CDR3aa: CASSPRVAGTTDTQYF
d_gene: -; j_gene: TRBJ2-4; abundance: few; v_gene: TRBV7-8; CDR3nt: TGTGCCAGCAGCTTAGACGGCAGGCTCTTAAACATTCAGTACTTC; CDR3aa: CASSLDGRLLNIQYF
d_gene: TRBD2; j_gene: TRBJ2-1; abundance: many; v_gene: TRBV6-5; CDR3nt: TGTGCCAGCAGTTACTCGAGAGCTCCGGGACTAGCCTACAATGAGCAGTTCTTC; CDR3aa: CASSYSRAPGLAYNEQFF
d_gene: -; j_gene: TRBJ2-5; abundance: many; v_gene: TRBV4-2; CDR3nt: TGTGCCAGCAGCCAAGGAAGGGAAGAGACCCAGTACTTC; CDR3aa: CASSQGREETQYF
d_gene: -; j_gene: TRBJ1-1; abundance: many; v_gene: TRBV7-9; CDR3nt: TGTGCCAGCGTTCCAAACAGGGCGGGGAACACTGAAGCTTTCTTT; CDR3aa: CASVPNRAGNTEAFF
d_gene: TRBD2; j_gene: TRBJ2-3; abundance: many; v_gene: TRBV15; CDR3nt: TGTGCCACCAGCAGAGTCCTCCTACCGGGACTATCTCGGTTAGCGGCAGATACGCAGTATTTT; CDR3aa: CATSRVLLPGLSRLAADTQYF
d_gene: TRBD2; j_gene: TRBJ2-1; abundance: -; v_gene: TRBV7-9; CDR3nt: TGTGCCAGCAGGAGTACGGGACTAGTGTCCCATGAGCAGTTCTTC; CDR3aa: CASRSTGLVSHEQFF
d_gene: TRBD1; j_gene: TRBJ1-5; abundance: many; v_gene: TRBV7-8; CDR3nt: TGTGCCAGCAGCCGTCTTTTGAGTAGAGACAGGGGCGCAAATAGCAATCAGCCCCAGCATTTT; CDR3aa: CASSRLLSRDRGANSNQPQHF
d_gene: TRBD1; j_gene: TRBJ1-5; abundance: many; v_gene: TRBV20-1; CDR3nt: TGCAGTGCTATCGGTTTTGGGACAGGGAATCAGCCCCAGCATTTT; CDR3aa: CSAIGFGTGNQPQHF
d_gene: TRBD1; j_gene: TRBJ1-4; abundance: many; v_gene: TRBV29-1; CDR3nt: TGCAGCGTGGCCGACAGGGCCACTAATGAAAAACTGTTTTTT; CDR3aa: CSVADRATNEKLFF
d_gene: -; j_gene: TRBJ1-3; abundance: many; v_gene: TRBV2; CDR3nt: TGTGCCAAAAATCGACAGGGAAACACCATATATTTT; CDR3aa: CAKNRQGNTIYF
d_gene: -; j_gene: TRBJ1-2; abundance: few; v_gene: TRBV29-1; CDR3nt: TGCAGCGTTGGGACAGATTATGGCTACACCTTC; CDR3aa: CSVGTDYGYTF
d_gene: -; j_gene: TRBJ2-5; abundance: many; v_gene: TRBV5-1; CDR3nt: TGCGCCAGCAGCTTGGGTGTTGAACCCAAAGAGACCCAGTACTTC; CDR3aa: CASSLGVEPKETQYF
d_gene: -; j_gene: TRBJ2-1; abundance: few; v_gene: TRBV12-3/TRBV12-4; CDR3nt: TGTGCCAGCAGTTTAGAGGGGGGCGGGGGATGGTACAATGAGCAGTTCTTC; CDR3aa: CASSLEGGGGWYNEQFF
d_gene: TRBD2; j_gene: TRBJ2-1; abundance: many; v_gene: TRBV4-3; CDR3nt: TGCGCCAGCAGCCAAGATGGGGCGGGGGGACCCTACAATGAGCAGTTCTTC; CDR3aa: CASSQDGAGGPYNEQFF
d_gene: -; j_gene: TRBJ2-5; abundance: many; v_gene: TRBV29-1; CDR3nt: TGCAGCGTTGATTTGGGGCGACAAGAGACCCAGTACTTC; CDR3aa: CSVDLGRQETQYF
d_gene: TRBD2; j_gene: TRBJ2-4; abundance: many; v_gene: TRBV5-4; CDR3nt: TGTGCCAGCAGCTTCCGACTAGCGGGAAGGAAAAACATTCAGTACTTC; CDR3aa: CASSFRLAGRKNIQYF
d_gene: -; j_gene: TRBJ1-1; abundance: -; v_gene: TRBV4-2; CDR3nt: TGTGCCAGCAGCCATGAGCACAGGGCCGGTGAAGCTTTCTTT; CDR3aa: CASSHEHRAGEAFF
d_gene: TRBD2; j_gene: TRBJ2-2; abundance: many; v_gene: TRBV11-2; CDR3nt: TGTGCCAGCAGCTCGGGACTAGCGGGAGGGAACGGGGAGCTGTTTTTT; CDR3aa: CASSSGLAGGNGELFF
d_gene: -; j_gene: TRBJ1-6; abundance: many; v_gene: TRBV2; CDR3nt: TGTGCCAGCAGTGACTACAGCTGGAATTCACCCCTCCACTTT; CDR3aa: CASSDYSWNSPLHF
d_gene: -; j_gene: TRBJ2-1; abundance: -; v_gene: TRBV13; CDR3nt: TGTGCCAGCAGCTCCCATGTCGGGGAGCAGTTCTTC; CDR3aa: CASSSHVGEQFF
d_gene: -; j_gene: TRBJ2-2; abundance: few; v_gene: TRBV29-1; CDR3nt: TGCAGCGTTGGGGGGAGAACGAACACCGGGGAGCTGTTTTTT; CDR3aa: CSVGGRTNTGELFF
d_gene: TRBD2; j_gene: TRBJ2-7; abundance: many; v_gene: TRBV6-5; CDR3nt: TGTGCCAGCAACCAAGCCGGACTAGCGGGAACGAAAGAGCAGTACTTC; CDR3aa: CASNQAGLAGTKEQYF
d_gene: TRBD2; j_gene: TRBJ2-7; abundance: many; v_gene: TRBV28; CDR3nt: TGTGCCAGCAGTTTTCTCCTAGCGGGAGGACTCTACGAGCAGTACTTC; CDR3aa: CASSFLLAGGLYEQYF
d_gene: -; j_gene: TRBJ1-3; abundance: many; v_gene: TRBV11-2; CDR3nt: TGTGCCAGCAGCTTTGAAAATGGGAACACCATATATTTT; CDR3aa: CASSFENGNTIYF
d_gene: -; j_gene: TRBJ2-7; abundance: -; v_gene: TRBV6-2/TRBV6-3; CDR3nt: TGTGCCAGCACTTTGTACAGGATCTCCTACGAGCAGTACTTC; CDR3aa: CASTLYRISYEQYF
d_gene: -; j_gene: TRBJ2-3; abundance: many; v_gene: TRBV7-2; CDR3nt: TGTGCCAGCAGCTTATGGGGGAGTGGCACAGATACGCAGTATTTT; CDR3aa: CASSLWGSGTDTQYF
d_gene: -; j_gene: TRBJ2-5; abundance: many; v_gene: TRBV28; CDR3nt: TGTGCCACCTTTATGGAGGCCCGGGAGACCCAGTACTTC; CDR3aa: CATFMEARETQYF
d_gene: TRBD2; j_gene: TRBJ2-2; abundance: many; v_gene: TRBV12-3/TRBV12-4; CDR3nt: TGTGCCAGCAGTTCCGGGACTAGCAGACCGAACACCGGGGAGCTGTTTTTT; CDR3aa: CASSSGTSRPNTGELFF
d_gene: TRBD1; j_gene: TRBJ2-7; abundance: many; v_gene: TRBV5-1; CDR3nt: TGCGCCAGCAGCTCGCAATGGACAGGGAAGTACGAGCAGTACTTC; CDR3aa: CASSSQWTGKYEQYF
d_gene: -; j_gene: TRBJ1-3; abundance: many; v_gene: TRBV5-5; CDR3nt: TGTGCCAGCAGCTTGGTAGGATTTGGAAACACCATATATTTT; CDR3aa: CASSLVGFGNTIYF
d_gene: -; j_gene: TRBJ2-7; abundance: -; v_gene: TRBV18; CDR3nt: TGTGCCAGCTCACGCCGGGACAACATCTACGAGCAGTACTTC; CDR3aa: CASSRRDNIYEQYF
d_gene: TRBD1; j_gene: TRBJ2-1; abundance: few; v_gene: TRBV18; CDR3nt: TGTGCCAGCTCACCACTGGACAGGGTCGTCGATGAGCAGTTCTTC; CDR3aa: CASSPLDRVVDEQFF
d_gene: -; j_gene: TRBJ1-5; abundance: few; v_gene: TRBV7-9; CDR3nt: TGTGCCAGCAGCTTAGCGAATCAGCCCCAGCATTTT; CDR3aa: CASSLANQPQHF
d_gene: TRBD1; j_gene: TRBJ2-1; abundance: many; v_gene: TRBV28; CDR3nt: TGTGCCAGCAGTTTGGACAGGCGACGCGGCAATGAGCAGTTCTTC; CDR3aa: CASSLDRRRGNEQFF
d_gene: -; j_gene: TRBJ2-5; abundance: many; v_gene: TRBV7-9; CDR3nt: TGTGCCAGCAGCTTAATTCAGGCCTTCAGAGAGACCCAGTACTTC; CDR3aa: CASSLIQAFRETQYF